A selection of T cell receptor beta chains follows, all from one sample in a study of T cell repertoires in cytomegalovirus infection. TCRdb fed the reads into MiXCR, producing one record per CDR3 protein. The sample holds around 550,000 distinct CDR3 sequences, roughly 29% seen once. Sequenced material: PBMCs. The receptor set was obtained from a human donor in good health (CMV status not recorded). Some clones in this sample may be carry-over from other donors' samples. The CDR3 runs from the conserved cysteine through the conserved F or W. D genes are given only for firm matches. Only part of the rows carry a size: once, few, many, or a class if the clone is expanded.

D: NA; J: TRBJ2-7; V: TRBV28; size: NA; CDR3: CTSSLVSESEQYF; DNA: TGTACCAGCAGTTTAGTCTCCGAATCCGAGCAGTACTTC
D: NA; J: TRBJ2-1; V: TRBV6-5; size: NA; CDR3: CASSYRLQHPNNEQFF; DNA: TGTGCCAGCAGTTACCGCCTACAACATCCCAACAATGAGCAGTTCTTC
D: TRBD1; J: TRBJ1-2; V: TRBV30; size: NA; CDR3: CAWNPGQGLYGYTF; DNA: TGTGCCTGGAATCCGGGACAGGGGCTCTATGGCTACACCTTC
D: NA; J: TRBJ2-4; V: TRBV28; size: NA; CDR3: CATRWETTNIQYF; DNA: TGTGCCACCCGCTGGGAAACTACAAACATTCAGTACTTC
D: NA; J: TRBJ2-5; V: TRBV4-1; size: NA; CDR3: CASSQDLGRIQETQYF; DNA: TGCGCCAGCAGCCAAGATCTAGGACGGATCCAAGAGACCCAGTACTTC
D: NA; J: TRBJ1-1; V: TRBV11-3; size: NA; CDR3: CASSLDRRDTMNTEAFF; DNA: TGTGCCAGCAGCTTAGATCGGCGGGACACTATGAACACTGAAGCTTTCTTT
D: NA; J: TRBJ1-4; V: TRBV28; size: few; CDR3: CASMLATNEKLFF; DNA: TGTGCCAGCATGTTGGCGACTAATGAAAAACTGTTTTTT
D: NA; J: TRBJ2-5; V: TRBV7-9; size: many; CDR3: CASSQTGLPTPGETQYF; DNA: TGTGCCAGCAGCCAAACCGGACTACCCACCCCGGGGGAGACCCAGTACTTC
D: NA; J: TRBJ1-2; V: TRBV12-3/TRBV12-4; size: few; CDR3: CASTWRGPAGYGYTF; DNA: TGTGCCAGCACATGGCGGGGACCTGCGGGCTATGGCTACACCTTC
D: TRBD2; J: TRBJ2-6; V: TRBV11-2; size: many; CDR3: CASSLVGGAGANVLTF; DNA: TGTGCCAGCAGCTTAGTTGGGGGGGCTGGGGCCAACGTCCTGACTTTC
D: NA; J: TRBJ2-6; V: TRBV4-1; size: NA; CDR3: CASSQDAGDSSGANVLTF; DNA: TGCGCCAGCAGCCAAGATGCAGGGGATAGCTCTGGGGCCAACGTCCTGACTTTC
D: NA; J: TRBJ1-2; V: TRBV7-2; size: many; CDR3: CASTPTGVYGYTF; DNA: TGTGCCAGCACGCCGACGGGGGTTTATGGCTACACCTTC
D: TRBD2; J: TRBJ2-1; V: TRBV29-1; size: few; CDR3: CSGQVASGSRNEQFF; DNA: TGCAGCGGACAGGTTGCTAGCGGGAGTCGAAATGAGCAGTTCTTC
D: NA; J: TRBJ2-2; V: TRBV2; size: few; CDR3: CASRQGNTGELFF; DNA: TGTGCCAGCAGGCAGGGGAACACCGGGGAGCTGTTTTTT
D: NA; J: TRBJ1-5; V: TRBV6-6; size: NA; CDR3: CASSYLQPQHF; DNA: TGTGCCAGCAGTTACCTACAGCCCCAGCATTTT
D: NA; J: TRBJ2-1; V: TRBV3-1; size: NA; CDR3: CASSQTTGGLNNEQFF; DNA: TGTGCCAGCAGCCAGACTACCGGGGGGCTAAACAATGAGCAGTTCTTC
D: NA; J: TRBJ2-2; V: TRBV12-3/TRBV12-4; size: many; CDR3: CASTYSGGGITGELFF; DNA: TGTGCCAGCACCTACAGTGGGGGCGGAATCACCGGGGAGCTGTTTTTT
D: NA; J: TRBJ2-2; V: TRBV4-1; size: few; CDR3: CASSHDNGELFF; DNA: TGCGCCAGCAGCCACGACAACGGGGAGCTGTTTTTT
D: TRBD2; J: TRBJ2-5; V: TRBV7-6; size: NA; CDR3: CASWGLAGVGTQYF; DNA: TGTGCCAGCTGGGGACTAGCGGGAGTCGGGACCCAGTACTTC
D: TRBD1; J: TRBJ1-2; V: TRBV19; size: few; CDR3: CASSIQQGRNGYTF; DNA: TGTGCCAGTAGTATACAACAGGGGAGGAACGGCTACACCTTC
D: NA; J: TRBJ1-5; V: TRBV7-9; size: NA; CDR3: CASSLAGADNQPQHF; DNA: TGTGCCAGCAGCTTAGCGGGGGCCGACAATCAGCCCCAGCATTTT
D: TRBD2; J: TRBJ2-5; V: TRBV7-2; size: many; CDR3: CASSLVKASGETQYF; DNA: TGTGCCAGCAGCTTAGTCAAGGCTAGCGGAGAGACCCAGTACTTC
D: TRBD1; J: TRBJ1-6; V: TRBV6-2/TRBV6-3; size: few; CDR3: CASSYHRGVSPLHF; DNA: TGTGCCAGCAGTTACCACAGGGGAGTCTCACCCCTCCACTTT
D: TRBD2; J: TRBJ2-1; V: TRBV2; size: NA; CDR3: CATRGLAGVGPYNEQFF; DNA: TGTGCCACCAGGGGACTAGCGGGAGTGGGGCCCTACAATGAGCAGTTCTTC
D: TRBD1; J: TRBJ2-1; V: TRBV7-8; size: many; CDR3: CASSSRRQGAYNEQFF; DNA: TGTGCCAGCAGCTCCCGGAGACAGGGGGCCTACAATGAGCAGTTCTTC
D: NA; J: TRBJ2-5; V: TRBV12-3/TRBV12-4; size: many; CDR3: CASSLGSGRISGTQYF; DNA: TGTGCCAGCAGTTTGGGGTCTGGCCGGATCTCGGGGACCCAGTACTTC
D: TRBD2; J: TRBJ2-4; V: TRBV20-1; size: NA; CDR3: CSARTSGRAKNIQYF; DNA: TGCAGTGCTAGAACTAGCGGGAGAGCCAAAAACATTCAGTACTTC
D: NA; J: TRBJ2-5; V: TRBV6-1; size: few; CDR3: CASRSGLLPQYF; DNA: TGTGCCAGCAGATCGGGACTGCTACCCCAGTACTTC
D: TRBD1; J: TRBJ1-2; V: TRBV28; size: NA; CDR3: CASSSRTGTHGYTF; DNA: TGTGCCAGCAGTTCCCGGACAGGGACCCATGGCTACACCTTC
D: NA; J: TRBJ2-3; V: TRBV7-2; size: many; CDR3: CASTGGTDTQYF; DNA: TGTGCCAGCACCGGGGGCACAGATACGCAGTATTTT
D: TRBD2; J: TRBJ2-4; V: TRBV10-3; size: few; CDR3: CASSVNGLAGGIAKNIQYF; DNA: TGTGCCTCCTCAGTTAACGGACTAGCGGGAGGGATAGCCAAAAACATTCAGTACTTC
D: NA; J: TRBJ2-7; V: TRBV6-2/TRBV6-3; size: NA; CDR3: CASSYGSAPRGQYF; DNA: TGTGCCAGCAGTTATGGATCGGCACCTCGGGGGCAGTACTTC
D: TRBD2; J: TRBJ2-5; V: TRBV7-2; size: many; CDR3: CASSFQGGYQETQYF; DNA: TGTGCCAGCAGCTTTCAGGGAGGGTACCAAGAGACCCAGTACTTC
D: NA; J: TRBJ1-2; V: TRBV7-2; size: many; CDR3: CASSLSQIYGYTF; DNA: TGTGCCAGCAGCTTATCACAGATTTATGGCTACACCTTC
D: TRBD2; J: TRBJ2-1; V: TRBV20-1; size: NA; CDR3: CSARNPSGDQNEQFF; DNA: TGCAGTGCTAGAAACCCTAGCGGGGATCAAAATGAGCAGTTCTTC
D: NA; J: TRBJ1-5; V: TRBV19; size: NA; CDR3: CASNTGTGPQHF; DNA: TGTGCCAGTAATACAGGGACTGGGCCCCAGCATTTT
D: TRBD1; J: TRBJ1-5; V: TRBV7-2; size: few; CDR3: CASSAQPTGVNQPQHF; DNA: TGTGCCAGCAGCGCACAGCCGACAGGGGTCAATCAGCCCCAGCATTTT
D: NA; J: TRBJ1-1; V: TRBV5-5; size: NA; CDR3: CASSLIATGWSVNTEAFF; DNA: TGTGCCAGCAGCTTGATTGCTACAGGGTGGTCGGTGAACACTGAAGCTTTCTTT
D: TRBD1; J: TRBJ2-7; V: TRBV28; size: NA; CDR3: CASSAPDRAPGEQYF; DNA: TGTGCCAGCAGTGCGCCAGACAGGGCCCCCGGGGAGCAGTACTTC
D: NA; J: TRBJ1-2; V: TRBV7-8; size: NA; CDR3: CASSLAQGPTNYGYTF; DNA: TGTGCCAGCAGCTTAGCACAGGGCCCGACTAACTATGGCTACACCTTC
D: NA; J: TRBJ1-2; V: TRBV7-9; size: few; CDR3: CASSPPPGNYGYTF; DNA: TGTGCCAGCAGCCCCCCCCCGGGGAACTATGGCTACACCTTC
D: TRBD1; J: TRBJ2-1; V: TRBV20-1; size: NA; CDR3: CSAEFRDRGVYNEQFF; DNA: TGCAGTGCTGAGTTCCGGGACAGGGGGGTCTACAATGAGCAGTTCTTC
D: NA; J: TRBJ2-3; V: TRBV7-2; size: many; CDR3: CASSSSSTDTQYF; DNA: TGTGCCAGCAGCTCCAGCAGCACAGATACGCAGTATTTT
D: TRBD1; J: TRBJ2-7; V: TRBV7-9; size: many; CDR3: CASSEGQTYEQYF; DNA: TGTGCCAGCAGCGAGGGACAGACCTACGAGCAGTACTTC
D: NA; J: TRBJ2-3; V: TRBV7-8; size: many; CDR3: CASSLGAGFGDTQYF; DNA: TGTGCCAGCAGCTTAGGGGCAGGGTTTGGGGATACGCAGTATTTT
D: NA; J: TRBJ1-1; V: TRBV20-1; size: NA; CDR3: CSASLTLNTEAFF; DNA: TGCAGTGCTAGTCTGACACTGAACACTGAAGCTTTCTTT
D: NA; J: TRBJ1-3; V: TRBV28; size: NA; CDR3: CASSETGSGNTIYF; DNA: TGTGCCAGCAGTGAAACAGGCTCTGGAAACACCATATATTTT
D: TRBD2; J: TRBJ2-7; V: TRBV6-5; size: NA; CDR3: CASSYASGTTYEQYF; DNA: TGTGCCAGCAGTTATGCTAGCGGGACGACCTACGAGCAGTACTTC
D: NA; J: TRBJ2-3; V: TRBV11-3; size: few; CDR3: CASSLGGYGKEGTDTQYF; DNA: TGTGCCAGCAGCTTAGGGGGCTACGGGAAAGAGGGCACAGATACGCAGTATTTT
D: NA; J: TRBJ2-1; V: TRBV5-4; size: NA; CDR3: CASSFGRDSYNEQFF; DNA: TGTGCCAGCAGCTTTGGTCGGGATTCCTACAATGAGCAGTTCTTC
D: NA; J: TRBJ2-6; V: TRBV4-3; size: NA; CDR3: CASSQDVLGASGANVLTF; DNA: TGCGCCAGCAGCCAAGATGTTTTAGGAGCCTCTGGGGCCAACGTCCTGACTTTC
D: NA; J: TRBJ2-5; V: TRBV5-1; size: NA; CDR3: CASSRGTGQETQYF; DNA: TGCGCCAGCAGCCGAGGGACGGGCCAAGAGACCCAGTACTTC